These 10 T cell receptor beta chains were sequenced from one sample in a study of technical replicates of blood from a handful of donors. The assay was immunoSEQ multiplex PCR, and TCRdb's table has in-frame clones only and misses some. The data contain about 56,000 clones, roughly 95% of them singletons. Sequencing was carried out using PBMCs. Every receptor here comes from a human donor in good health. Some clones in this sample may be carry-over from other donors' samples.

The rearrangement uses TRBV5-1 and TRBJ1-2; D call uncertain. There are 17 residues in the CDR3. In germline, CDR1 is SGHRS, CDR2 YFSETQ. Trimming removed 0 bases at V and 4 bases at J, with 19 bases between. In DNA form, the CDR3 reads TGCGCCAGCAGCTTGGGTGGTCCTGTACAGAAACTCTATGGCTACACCTTC. Translated: CASSLGGPVQKLYGYTF. Drawing the rest from reference TRBV5-1 and TRBJ1-2, the complete variable domain is KAGVTQTPRYLIKTRGQQVTLSCSPISGHRSVSWYQQTPGQGLQFLFEYFSETQRNKGNFPGRFSGRQFSNSRSEMNVSTLELGDSALYLCASSLGGPVQKLYGYTFGSGTRLTVV.

This clone was recorded once. The chain recombines TRBV9 with TRBJ1-5; D call uncertain. Looked up from germline, CDR1 is SGDLS and CDR2 is YYNGEE. The CDR3 covers 13 residues. The ends were cut back, 4 bases at V and 2 bases at J, with 7 bases in the middle. In nucleotides, the CDR3 is TGTGCCAGCAGCCTTCGAGGCAATCAGCCCCAGCATTTT. This encodes CASSLRGNQPQHF.

The chain is built from TRBV5-6 and TRBJ2-7, with a possible D match to TRBD1 (5 bases). Trimming left V 4 bases short and J 5 bases short, with 19 bases between. From germline, CDR1 is SGHDT and CDR2 YYEEEE. The CDR3 sequence is 15 residues long. The DNA of the CDR3 is TGTGCCAGCAGCCCGGACCCAGGGCGATGGAACGAGCAGTACTTC. This translates into CASSPDPGRWNEQYF.

This clone was picked up one time. This chain connects TRBV5-4 to TRBJ2-7; D uncertain. Germline CDR1 and CDR2: SGHNT and YYREEE (reference sequence). V was shortened by 0 bases and J by 6 bases, with 10 bases between the two germline ends. This CDR3 is built from 13 residues. The DNA for the CDR3 is TGTGCCAGCAGCTTGGCTAAACTCGGCGAGCAGTACTTC. Its translation: CASSLAKLGEQYF. Combining the CDR3 with reference TRBV5-4 and TRBJ2-7 gives the whole variable domain ETGVTQSPTHLIKTRGQQVTLRCSSQSGHNTVSWYQQALGQGPQFIFQYYREEENGRGNFPPRFSGLQFPNYSSELNVNALELDDSALYLCASSLAKLGEQYFGPGTRLTVT.

CDR3 region: CASSRQVNQPQHF. In DNA form, the CDR3 reads TGTGCCAGCAGTCGGCAGGTCAATCAGCCCCAGCATTTT. The chain employs TRBV6-6 and TRBJ1-5; unclear D gene. Germline V lookup: CDR1 MNHNY, CDR2 SVGAGI (reference sequence). The CDR3 consists of 13 residues. V was shortened by 5 bases and J by 3 bases, with 8 bases between the two germline ends.

The chain combines TRBV19 with TRBJ2-5, with 11 bases that match TRBD2. The CDR3 extends over 14 amino acids. Germline V CDR1 and CDR2: LNHDA, SQIVND (reference sequence). V shed 4 bases, J shed 4 bases, and the junction held 2 bases outside the gene matches. The CDR3 region is CASSTTSGRETQYF. CDR3 in DNA: TGTGCCAGTAGTACAACTAGCGGGAGAGAGACCCAGTACTTC.

This clone is a singleton in its sample. The rearrangement uses TRBV29-1 and TRBJ2-3; weak D call: TRBD2 (6 bases). Trimming removed 7 bases at V and 1 base at J, with 12 bases between. Germline V gene data show CDR1 as SQVTM and CDR2 as ANQGSEA. CDR3 length: 13 amino acids. The DNA for the CDR3 is TGCAGCGACGGAGGGGCCCGCACAGATACGCAGTATTTT. It translates to CSDGGARTDTQYF.

This chain joins TRBV18 and TRBJ1-6; D is unresolved. Trimming shortened V by 3 bases and J by 0 bases, and 3 bases separated the two germline ends. The CDR3 loop spans 14 amino acids. The germline V gene has CDR1 KGHSH and CDR2 LQKENI. In DNA, the CDR3 is TGTGCCAGCTCACCGAGCTCCTATAATTCACCCCTCCACTTT. Residues: CASSPSSYNSPLHF.

The CDR3, as DNA: TGTGCCAGCAGCTTTGAGGCCGGGGGGGCCTACGAGCAGTACTTC. Its protein is CASSFEAGGAYEQYF. The rearrangement uses TRBV7-2 and TRBJ2-7; TRBD2 agrees at 8 bases. Germline V gene lookup returns CDR1 SGHTA and CDR2 FQGNSA. The CDR3 runs to 15 residues. V was clipped by 3 bases and J by 2 bases; unmatched bases: 6.

The CDR3 sequence is CSVEDWTGGYEQYF. CDR3 in DNA: TGCAGCGTTGAAGATTGGACAGGGGGCTACGAGCAGTACTTC. The chain links TRBV29-1 to TRBJ2-7; 10 nucleotides match TRBD1. The germline V gene has CDR1 SQVTM and CDR2 ANQGSEA. The CDR3 length is 14 residues. J gave up 3 bases and V 0 bases, and 2 bases lay outside the gene matches.